The clone carrying this TCR beta chain was observed a handful of times. Its antigen is not known. The data stem from a study of T-cell memory formation after mild COVID-19. Background on the study: TCR clusters showed largely donor specificity. Study-wide findings and caveats: Clonal second-wave expansions that peaked on day 37 had unconfirmed SARS-CoV-2 specificity. That cross-reactive memory joined was suggested by some responding clones appearing in pre-infection memory.

Germline loops: CDR1 MGHRA, CDR2 YSYEKL. J was trimmed by 1 base and V by 1 base; bases with no gene match: 14. The CDR3 extends over 19 amino acids. 5'RACE with constant-segment primers built TCRalpha and TCRbeta cDNA libraries with UMIs. TCRdb reprocessed the 5' RACE reads with MiXCR, giving one entry per CDR3 protein. The data contain 200,000 to 250,000 distinct CDR3 sequences, around 9.1% of them singletons. Sequencing was performed on PBMCs or a T cell subset sorted from them (not recorded which). The rearrangement uses TRBV4-1 and TRBJ1-2, with 8 bases fitting TRBD1. This TCR came from a man younger than 35 who had mild COVID-19 (a few samples of this study predate the infection). Cell type and time point are not known. The CDR3 nucleotides read TGCGCCAGCAGCCAAGGGCTTCTCGGCAGGGGGCCACATAACTATGGCTACACCTTC. This translates into CASSQGLLGRGPHNYGYTF.